The clone carrying this T cell receptor beta chain was recorded once. RNA transcripts gave rise to amplified TCR beta CDR3 regions. Primed by the HTBI set, a first-round RT-PCR was run on the TCR CDR3. A single record per CDR3 protein comes from TCRdb applying MiXCR to the multiplex PCR reads. The sample includes roughly 500,000 distinct CDR3 sequences, approximately 22% of them seen just once. This record belongs to a study of T cells in Graves' hyperthyroidism and ophthalmopathy. The germline V and J ends were trimmed by 1 base and 4 bases, with 10 bases remaining between them. This CDR3 is built from 14 residues. Germline V CDR1 and CDR2: LGHNA, YSLEER.

The sequenced sample consisted of blood. This receptor was identified in a woman in her seventies with Graves' ophthalmopathy. The chain combines TRBV4-3 with TRBJ1-2, with D maybe TRBD1 (5 bases). CDR3 nucleotide sequence: TGCGCCAGCAGCCAAGGGGCAGGGCCCTATGGCTACACCTTC. Its protein product is CASSQGAGPYGYTF.